Following are 29 T cell receptor beta chains from one sample sequenced in a study of cytomegalovirus exposure and HLA in healthy donors. Primers for the PCR totalled 60 Vbeta and 13 Jbeta. Sequencing used immunoSEQ multiplex PCR; TCRdb keeps in-frame clones, though not all of them. This table has some 120,000 clones, about two thirds appearing once. The material sequenced was PBMCs. Receptors were obtained from a man aged 40-49 years in good health and CMV-seropositive.

The chain links TRBV5-6 to TRBJ2-5, with 10 bases aligning to TRBD2. The J call may be incorrect, as the DNA end agrees better with TRBJ2-7. This CDR3 comprises 14 residues. The germline CDR1 and CDR2 sequences are SGHDT and YYEEEE. The CDR3 region is CASSFGTSVVEQYF. The CDR3, as DNA: TGTGCCAGCAGCTTCGGGACTAGCGTCGTCGAGCAGTACTTC.

The V gene is TRBV6-5, the J gene TRBJ1-2, with TRBD1 matching over 9 bases. The CDR3 totals 13 residues. Germline assignment: CDR1 MNHEY and CDR2 SVGAGI. V gave up 2 bases and J gave up 8 bases; unmatched junction bases: 3. CDR3 nucleotide sequence: TGTGCCAGCAGTTACGGGACAGGGTTAGGCTACACCTTC. Amino acid sequence: CASSYGTGLGYTF.

This clone was recorded only once. The rearrangement joins TRBV6-5 to TRBJ2-7; maybe TRBD2 (6 bases). The CDR3 runs 15 residues. Germline V CDR1 and CDR2: MNHEY, SVGAGI. With 2 bases removed from V and 0 bases from J, the gap between germline ends came to 11 bases. The CDR3 coding sequence is TGTGCCAGCAGTTACGTCGGGGGACCCTCCTACGAGCAGTACTTC. This translates into CASSYVGGPSYEQYF.

The V call is TRBV28, the J call TRBJ1-5, with 8 bases fitting TRBD1. From germline, CDR1 is MDHEN and CDR2 SYDVKM. CDR3 size: 18 residues. Germline trimming cut 3 bases from V and 2 bases from J; bases unmatched to any gene: 12. In DNA, the CDR3 is TGTGCCAGCAGTTTCCGGGACAGGCCGTTTAGGGGCAATCAGCCCCAGCATTTT. This encodes CASSFRDRPFRGNQPQHF.

V and J are TRBV18 and TRBJ1-1; D is possibly TRBD1 (5 bases). The germline gives CDR1 KGHSH, CDR2 LQKENI. The CDR3 is 15 amino acids. The ends were cut back, 3 bases at V and 2 bases at J, with 13 bases in the middle. The DNA of the CDR3 is TGTGCCAGCTCACCGGCCAGGGCAGTCAACACTGAAGCTTTCTTT. Residues: CASSPARAVNTEAFF.

This clone was observed a handful of times. The rearrangement joins TRBV27 to TRBJ1-1; D might be TRBD1 (6 bases). Germline values: CDR1 MNHEY, CDR2 SMNVEV (reference sequence). V lost 0 bases and J 6 bases, leaving 8 bases between the germline ends. CDR3 length: 13 amino acids. CDR3 sequence reads: CASSLSRGSEAFF. The CDR3 region has the DNA TGTGCCAGCAGTTTATCGAGGGGGTCTGAAGCTTTCTTT.

This clone appeared a few times. The chain has TRBV27 and TRBJ2-6; no reliable D call. Germline lookup yields CDR1 MNHEY and CDR2 SMNVEV (reference sequence). V lost 0 bases, J lost 2 bases, and 8 bases lay in between. CDR3 size: 16 residues. The CDR3 coding sequence is TGTGCCAGCAGTTTATCCACAGTAACTGGGGCCAACGTCCTGACTTTC. Translated, it gives CASSLSTVTGANVLTF.

This chain connects TRBV10-2 to TRBJ2-4, with TRBD2 matching 9 bases. Germline trimming cut 11 bases from V and 3 bases from J; bases unmatched to any gene: 8. In germline, CDR1 is WSHSY, CDR2 SAAADI. The CDR3 contains 14 residues. CDR3 bases: TGCGCCGGCGGGGCGGGAGGGGGCAAAAACATTCAGTACTTC. Protein product: CAGGAGGGKNIQYF.

The sample holds a few counts of this clone. The chain combines TRBV7-8 with TRBJ1-6; unclear D gene. Looked up from germline, CDR1 is SGHVS and CDR2 is FQNEAQ. The CDR3 runs to 15 residues. V was shortened by 1 base and J by 8 bases, with 12 bases between the two germline ends. CDR3 amino acids: CASSLEVRSYSPLHF. In DNA, the CDR3 is TGTGCCAGCAGCTTAGAGGTCAGGTCTTATTCACCCCTCCACTTT.

The CDR3 DNA follows: TGTGCCATCAGAAGAGCGGTGACCAGCTACAATGAGCAGTTCTTC. Translation: CAIRRAVTSYNEQFF. The V gene is TRBV10-3, the J gene TRBJ2-1; maybe TRBD2 (5 bases). The CDR3 loop spans 15 amino acids. Between the trimmed V and J ends, which lost 6 bases and 3 bases, there was a span of 15 bases. The germline gives CDR1 ENHRY, CDR2 SYGVKD.

J is TRBJ1-5 and V is TRBV6-4; a weak D match, TRBD1 (6 bases). This CDR3 has 22 amino acids. Trimming cost V 0 bases and J 5 bases, with 32 bases left between them. Germline V gene data show CDR1 as MRHNA and CDR2 as SNTAGT. This chain's CDR3 is CASSDSCSTIQKRGGYDQPQHF. The CDR3 nucleotides are TGTGCCAGCAGTGACTCGTGTTCTACCATCCAAAAGAGGGGGGGATACGATCAGCCCCAGCATTTT.

This chain connects TRBV2 to TRBJ2-2, with D tentatively TRBD2 (6 bases). V lost 6 bases to trimming and J lost 3 bases, with 14 bases between them. The CDR3 length is 15 residues. Germline CDR1 is SNHLY and CDR2 is FYNNEI. As DNA, the CDR3 is TGTGCCAGCAGAGGAGGGTATGAGGACACCGGGGAGCTGTTTTTT. Encoded protein: CASRGGYEDTGELFF. Complete variable domain (other parts from reference TRBV2 and TRBJ2-2): EPEVTQTPSHQVTQMGQEVILRCVPISNHLYFYWYRQILGQKVEFLVSFYNNEISEKSEIFDDQFSVERPDGSNFTLKIRSTKLEDSAMYFCASRGGYEDTGELFFGEGSRLTVL.

The V and J genes are TRBV18 and TRBJ1-6; D is unresolved. V was trimmed by 3 bases and J by 8 bases, leaving 8 bases between them. This CDR3 comprises 13 residues. CDR1 is KGHSH, CDR2 LQKENI, per germline. The CDR3 reads CASSPGGDSPLHF. The CDR3 DNA follows: TGTGCCAGCTCACCGGGCGGGGATTCACCCCTCCACTTT.

This clone has only a few counts. CDR3 in amino acids: CASSETRTGRGTEAFF. The DNA of the CDR3 is TGTGCCAGCAGTGAGACCAGGACAGGGAGAGGGACTGAAGCTTTCTTT. This chain links TRBV6-1 with TRBJ1-1; 8 bases fit TRBD1. In germline, CDR1 is MNHNS, CDR2 SASEGT. The V and J ends lost 3 bases and 5 bases, in that order; junction bases with no gene match: 11. CDR3 length: 16 amino acids.

J is TRBJ2-1 and V is TRBV2; TRBD2 is a possible D gene (6 bases). The germline V and J ends were trimmed by 7 bases and 3 bases, with 16 bases remaining between them. The CDR3 sequence is 15 residues long. Germline V gene sequence: CDR1 SNHLY, CDR2 FYNNEI. Here the CDR3 reads CASKSFGTYYNEQFF. The CDR3 coding sequence is TGTGCCAGCAAGTCTTTCGGGACTTACTACAATGAGCAGTTCTTC.

In DNA, the CDR3 is TGTGCCAGCTCACTCCGAGACTTGGCGTCCACTGAAGCTTTCTTT. Amino acids: CASSLRDLASTEAFF. The chain carries TRBV18 and TRBJ1-1; D gene unclear. CDR1 is KGHSH and CDR2 is LQKENI in the germline V gene. The germline V and J ends were trimmed by 4 bases and 4 bases, with 16 bases remaining between them. CDR3 size: 15 residues.

The chain is built from TRBV15 and TRBJ2-7; weak D call: TRBD1 (6 bases). V lost 3 bases to trimming and J lost 1 base, with 19 bases between them. The CDR3 spans 17 residues. Germline lookup yields CDR1 LNHNV and CDR2 YYDKDF (reference sequence). CDR3 residues: CATSRDSSPVRSYEQYF. The DNA for the CDR3 is TGTGCCACCAGCAGGGACAGTTCCCCAGTTAGATCCTACGAGCAGTACTTC. Full variable domain (rest looked up from reference TRBV15 and TRBJ2-7): DAMVIQNPRYQVTQFGKPVTLSCSQTLNHNVMYWYQQKSSQAPKLLFHYYDKDFNNEADTPDNFQSRRPNTSFCFLDIRSPGLGDTAMYLCATSRDSSPVRSYEQYFGPGTRLTVT.

The gene calls are TRBV6-6 and TRBJ1-1; D is possibly TRBD1 (5 bases). The CDR3 consists of 15 residues. Germline V gives CDR1 MNHNY, CDR2 SVGAGI (reference sequence). The germline V and J ends were trimmed by 6 bases and 0 bases, with 14 bases remaining between them. The CDR3 reads CASSISTALNTEAFF. The CDR3 bases are TGTGCCAGCAGCATTTCGACAGCTTTGAACACTGAAGCTTTCTTT.

This rearrangement joins TRBV5-1 to TRBJ1-5; TRBD1 might be the D (6 bases). The ends were cut back, 4 bases at V and 0 bases at J, with 11 bases in the middle. Germline CDR1 and CDR2: SGHRS and YFSETQ. The CDR3 consists of 15 residues. The CDR3 nucleotides are TGCGCCAGCAGCCACAGGGACCTTAGCAATCAGCCCCAGCATTTT. The encoded protein is CASSHRDLSNQPQHF.

This chain connects TRBV5-1 to TRBJ1-2, with 7 positions matching TRBD1. The trim removed 2 bases at V and 3 bases at J, leaving 1 base unmatched. The CDR3 contains 13 residues. Germline V lookup: CDR1 SGHRS, CDR2 YFSETQ. CDR3 in amino acids: CASSLDRDYGYTF. The CDR3 DNA follows: TGCGCCAGCAGCTTAGACAGGGACTATGGCTACACCTTC.

The chain uses TRBV19 and TRBJ1-1; possibly TRBD1 for D (5 bases). CDR1 is LNHDA, CDR2 SQIVND, per germline (reference sequence). Trimming took 3 bases from V and 0 from J, leaving 20 bases between them. This CDR3 is built from 18 residues. The CDR3 loop is CASSIGAHRRAMNTEAFF. In DNA, the CDR3 is TGTGCCAGTAGTATTGGGGCCCACAGGCGTGCTATGAACACTGAAGCTTTCTTT.

The rearrangement links TRBV6-1 to TRBJ1-6; 7 nucleotides align to TRBD1. Germline values: CDR1 MNHNS, CDR2 SASEGT. CDR3 length: 14 amino acids. V gave up 5 bases and J gave up 5 bases; unmatched junction bases: 3. The CDR3: CASSRTGDNSPLHF. The CDR3 bases are TGTGCCAGCAGTAGAACAGGGGATAATTCACCCCTCCACTTT.

V and J are TRBV19 and TRBJ1-2; D gene unclear. V lost 2 bases, J lost 2 bases, and 9 bases lay in between. There are 14 residues in the CDR3. Germline V lookup: CDR1 LNHDA, CDR2 SQIVND (reference sequence). CDR3 coding DNA: TGTGCCAGTAGTATATCACAGAGCAACTATGGCTACACCTTC. Its translation is CASSISQSNYGYTF.

The V call is TRBV15, the J call TRBJ2-3, with 11 bases lining up with TRBD2. Germline values: CDR1 LNHNV, CDR2 YYDKDF (reference sequence). CDR3 length: 20 residues. The J segment lost 4 bases and the V segment lost 6 bases, leaving 21 bases of the junction unmatched. CDR3 loop: CATSPRGARLAGGVADTQYF. In DNA, the CDR3 is TGTGCCACCAGTCCAAGAGGGGCGAGGCTAGCGGGAGGTGTGGCAGATACGCAGTATTTT. Complete variable domain (other parts from reference TRBV15 and TRBJ2-3): DAMVIQNPRYQVTQFGKPVTLSCSQTLNHNVMYWYQQKSSQAPKLLFHYYDKDFNNEADTPDNFQSRRPNTSFCFLDIRSPGLGDTAMYLCATSPRGARLAGGVADTQYFGPGTRLTVL.

CDR3 DNA sequence: TGTGCCAGCACTACAGAGTATGGCTACACCTTC. Translation: CASTTEYGYTF. V and J are TRBV2 and TRBJ1-2; D not resolved. The V gene lost 7 bases and the J gene lost 5 bases, with 8 bases spanning the gap. The germline gives CDR1 SNHLY, CDR2 FYNNEI. The CDR3 loop spans 11 amino acids.

The rearrangement joins TRBV9 to TRBJ2-1; 7 bases fit TRBD2. CDR3 length: 15 amino acids. Trimming at V came to 4 bases and at J to 5 bases, leaving 9 bases not matched to a gene. CDR1 is SGDLS, CDR2 YYNGEE, per germline. The CDR3 DNA reads as TGTGCCAGCAGCCCCCGGGTAGCGGGTAACAATGAGCAGTTCTTC. Translation: CASSPRVAGNNEQFF. Together with reference TRBV9 and TRBJ2-1, the CDR3 gives the full variable domain: DSGVTQTPKHLITATGQRVTLRCSPRSGDLSVYWYQQSLDQGLQFLIQYYNGEERAKGNILERFSAQQFPDLHSELNLSSLELGDSALYFCASSPRVAGNNEQFFGPGTRLTVL.

Only a few counts were recorded for this clone. CDR3 sequence (DNA): TGTGCCAGCCGCGCGGGTAACTATGGCTACACCTTC. Translating it yields CASRAGNYGYTF. The chain has TRBV6-5 and TRBJ1-2; D is ambiguous. Germline CDR1 reads MNHEY; CDR2 reads SVGAGI. The CDR3 spans 12 residues. V was pared by 8 bases and J by 1 base, with 8 bases between.

This clone was seen once. This rearrangement joins TRBV5-6 to TRBJ2-7; possible D gene TRBD1, 5 bases. V gave up 0 bases and J gave up 2 bases, with 18 bases separating them. Germline CDR1 SGHDT, CDR2 YYEEEE. This CDR3 spans 17 amino acids. CDR3 in amino acids: CASSLARDRMKPYEQYF. CDR3 in DNA: TGTGCCAGCAGCTTGGCCCGTGACAGAATGAAACCCTACGAGCAGTACTTC.

The chain combines TRBV2 with TRBJ1-2; no clear D. CDR1 is SNHLY, CDR2 FYNNEI, per germline. V was clipped by 3 bases and J by 2 bases, with 10 bases between them. This CDR3 is 14 amino acids long. The CDR3 sequence: CASSDNKFNYGYTF. DNA of the CDR3: TGTGCCAGCAGTGATAACAAATTCAACTATGGCTACACCTTC. Variable domain in full (rest from reference TRBV2 and TRBJ1-2): EPEVTQTPSHQVTQMGQEVILRCVPISNHLYFYWYRQILGQKVEFLVSFYNNEISEKSEIFDDQFSVERPDGSNFTLKIRSTKLEDSAMYFCASSDNKFNYGYTFGSGTRLTVV.